The 15 T cell receptor beta chains in this list originate from one sample, sequenced in a study of Graves' ophthalmopathy and Graves' hyperthyroidism. Using RNA transcripts, the TCR beta CDR3 regions were amplified. Following a first-round RT-PCR that used HTBI primers, a second-round multiplex PCR was carried out. From the multiplex PCR reads, TCRdb called clonotypes with MiXCR, one entry per CDR3 protein. Among 500,000 to 600,000 distinct CDR3 sequences listed, less than 45% were seen once. Input material: peripheral blood or thyroid tissue (not recorded which). The receptors were sampled from an adult man with Graves' hyperthyroidism.

This clonotype was observed once. CDR3 region: CASSMPGTGATEAFF. The DNA for the CDR3 is TGTGCCAGTAGTATGCCCGGGACAGGGGCCACTGAAGCTTTCTTT. V is TRBV19 and J is TRBJ1-1; 10 nucleotides align to TRBD1. CDR1 and CDR2 from the germline V gene are LNHDA and SQIVND (reference sequence). The CDR3 length is 15 residues. Trimming took 3 bases from V and 4 from J; bases not matched to a gene: 5.

V gene TRBV7-9 combines with J gene TRBJ2-2; the D is unclear. Germline CDR1 is SEHNR and CDR2 is FQNEAQ (reference sequence). V lost 1 base and J lost 0, with 9 bases in between. The CDR3 contains 16 residues. CDR3 bases: TGTGCCAGCAGCTTAGAGGCAGGCTCGAACACCGGGGAGCTGTTTTTT. This gives the protein CASSLEAGSNTGELFF.

Concerning this clonotype itself: Here the CDR3 omits its conserved ending phenylalanine or tryptophan, so a read error is the likely source. The chain joins TRBV4-1 to TRBJ1-4; D remains ambiguous. In germline, CDR1 is MGHRA, CDR2 YSYEKL. The CDR3 sequence is 15 residues long. Trimming cost V 0 bases and J 3 bases, with 8 bases left between them. The CDR3 DNA sequence: TGCGCCAGCAGCCAAGATCAGAGCCCTAATGAAAAACTGTTTCTT. Translating gives CASSQDQSPNEKLFL.

This clonotype was picked up many times. The chain recombines TRBV7-9 with TRBJ1-5; unclear D gene. The CDR3 runs 13 residues. The germline CDR1 and CDR2 sequences are SEHNR and FQNEAQ (reference sequence). Trimming took 7 bases from V and 3 from J, leaving 10 bases between them. The CDR3 DNA sequence: TGTGCCAGCACCCCGGGAGTCAATCAGCCCCAGCATTTT. Its translation: CASTPGVNQPQHF.

V gene TRBV14 combines with J gene TRBJ2-1, with D unclear. Germline CDR1 and CDR2: SGHDN and FVKESK. This CDR3 has 14 amino acids. V was cut by 8 bases and J by 4 bases, with 15 bases left in between. CDR3: CASSPPAGYNEQFF. In DNA, the CDR3 is TGTGCCAGCTCACCACCCGCAGGTTACAATGAGCAGTTCTTC. Together with reference TRBV14 and TRBJ2-1, the CDR3 gives the full variable domain: EAGVTQFPSHSVIEKGQTVTLRCDPISGHDNLYWYRRVMGKEIKFLLHFVKESKQDESGMPNNRFLAERTGGTYSTLKVQPAELEDSGVYFCASSPPAGYNEQFFGPGTRLTVL.

V gene TRBV24-1 combines with J gene TRBJ2-7; 11 nucleotides match TRBD1. V trimming: 4 bases; J trimming: 5 bases; junction bases outside the gene matches: 6. This CDR3 has 15 residues. Germline loops: CDR1 KGHDR, CDR2 SFDVKD. CDR3 region: CATSDDGTGGDEQYF. The CDR3 DNA reads TGTGCCACCAGTGACGACGGGACAGGGGGGGACGAGCAGTACTTC.

A word on this clonotype: Possible read error: a much larger clone is one base away. The genes are TRBV10-3 and TRBJ1-2; weak D call: TRBD1 (5 bases). The germline CDR1 and CDR2 sequences are ENHRY and SYGVKD. The CDR3 is made up of 17 amino acids. V was cut by 6 bases and J by 2 bases, with 22 bases left in between. The CDR3 loop is CAISPGHGEGINYGYTF. The CDR3 coding sequence is TGTGCCATCAGCCCAGGACACGGGGAGGGGATCAACTATGGCTACACCTTC.

This clonotype was recorded at least ten times. The CDR3 here is CASSFAGATEAFF. For the CDR3, the DNA is TGTGCCAGCAGCTTTGCGGGGGCTACTGAAGCTTTCTTT. The chain couples TRBV13 to TRBJ1-1; possibly TRBD1 for D (6 bases). Per germline, CDR1 PRHDT and CDR2 FYEKMQ (reference sequence). The CDR3 has 13 amino acids. Deletions cut 3 bases from V and 5 bases from J, with 10 bases between.

The rearrangement joins TRBV20-1 to TRBJ1-2; D gene uncertain. Per germline, CDR1 DFQATT and CDR2 SNEGSKA (reference sequence). V lost 3 bases and J lost 0, with 14 bases in between. This CDR3 spans 15 amino acids. As DNA, the CDR3 is TGCAGTGCTAGCGGTGGGTTTCTAGCTAACTATGGCTACACCTTC. This gives the protein CSASGGFLANYGYTF.

In regard to this clonotype: Sequence at one end of the junction differs from germline and may be a read error. The DNA of the CDR3 is TGTGCCTGGAGTACCGGGGGGAATCAGCCCCAGCATTTT. Translated, it gives CAWSTGGNQPQHF. This sequence joins TRBV29-1 and TRBJ1-5; TRBD1 is a possible D gene (5 bases). From germline, CDR1 is SQVTM and CDR2 ANQGSEA. The CDR3 has 13 amino acids. Variable domain in full (rest from reference TRBV29-1 and TRBJ1-5): SAVISQKPSRDICQRGTSLTIQCQVDSQVTMMFWYRQQPGQSLTLIATANQGSEATYESGFVIDKFPISRPNLTFSTLTVSNMSPEDSSIYLCAWSTGGNQPQHFGDGTRLSIL.

This clonotype was found many times. This sequence joins TRBV12-3 or TRBV12-4 and TRBJ2-5, with 7 nucleotides matching TRBD1. Losses at the gene ends were 6 bases for V and 5 bases for J; bases not matched to a gene: 9. This CDR3 has 14 amino acids. The DNA for the CDR3 is TGTGCCAGCAGGAAGACAGGGACGGGGGAGACCCAGTACTTC. It encodes CASRKTGTGETQYF.

This clonotype showed up just a few times. This sequence joins TRBV2 and TRBJ2-5; D is unclear. CDR1 is SNHLY, CDR2 FYNNEI, per germline. This CDR3 has 11 residues. Trimming left V 3 bases short and J 5 bases short, with 4 bases between. CDR3 sequence: CASSDMETQYF. CDR3 sequence (DNA): TGTGCCAGCAGTGATATGGAGACCCAGTACTTC.

This clonotype has just one count. The CDR3 DNA follows: TGTGCCACCAGTGGAACAGGGCGCCAACCCCAGCATTTT. Protein product: CATSGTGRQPQHF. V usage is TRBV24-1 and J usage is TRBJ1-5, with D maybe TRBD1 (6 bases). CDR1 and CDR2 (germline): KGHDR, SFDVKD. The CDR3 totals 13 residues. V lost 5 bases and J lost 10, with 14 bases in between.

This clonotype was counted at least ten times. The chain is built from TRBV11-2 and TRBJ2-2; the D is unclear. CDR3 length equals 17 residues. Trimming cost V 0 bases and J 4 bases, with 15 bases left between them. Germline loops: CDR1 SGHAT, CDR2 FQNNGV. In nucleotides, the CDR3 is TGTGCCAGCAGCTTAGATCTTCCCGCATACGGCACCGGGGAGCTGTTTTTT. This sequence encodes CASSLDLPAYGTGELFF.

The chain carries TRBV20-1 and TRBJ2-2, with D possibly TRBD2 on 6 matching bases. CDR1 is DFQATT and CDR2 is SNEGSKA in the germline V gene (reference sequence). The CDR3 sequence is 14 residues long. The V and J ends lost 0 bases and 5 bases respectively, with 10 bases between them. CDR3 sequence reads: CSARDVGGTGELFF. The CDR3 nucleotides read TGCAGTGCTAGAGATGTTGGGGGGACCGGGGAGCTGTTTTTT.